Below, 18 T cell receptor beta chains from the same sample are listed, as sequenced in a study of shared clonotypes between healthy human individuals. Assay used: immunoSEQ multiplex PCR; TCRdb lists only in-frame clones, some missing. The table lists millions of clones, approximately 94% of them singletons. CD45RO-negative CD8 cells positively selected for CCR7 made up the naive population, which excluded terminally differentiated effector memory CD45RA+ cells. The sample taken for sequencing was naive CD8+ T cells sorted from blood. The receptors were sampled from a man younger than 35 in good health.

The chain has TRBV4-1 and TRBJ1-2; 10 nucleotides match TRBD1. Germline loops: CDR1 MGHRA, CDR2 YSYEKL. V lost 0 bases to trimming and J lost 7 bases; unmatched junction nucleotides: 5. This CDR3 is built from 15 residues. CDR3 sequence reads: CASSQEGQGTGGYTF. DNA of the CDR3: TGCGCCAGCAGCCAAGAGGGACAGGGGACGGGTGGCTACACCTTC.

The V gene is TRBV10-3, the J gene TRBJ1-1; a weak D match, TRBD1 (6 bases). The CDR3 covers 15 residues. The V and J ends lost 1 base and 4 bases respectively, with 13 bases between them. The germline gives CDR1 ENHRY, CDR2 SYGVKD. The CDR3, as DNA: TGTGCCATCAGTGAGTTAGGGGGGGCTTCCACTGAAGCTTTCTTT. It specifies CAISELGGASTEAFF.

The chain employs TRBV28 and TRBJ1-2; TRBD1 aligns across 8 bases. Unmatched junction bases numbered 9, after V lost 5 bases and J lost 4 bases. The germline CDR1 and CDR2 sequences are MDHEN and SYDVKM. The CDR3 has 15 amino acids. The CDR3 bases are TGTGCCAGCAGTGTAGTTTTGGACAGGGCCTATGGCTACACCTTC. It is translated as CASSVVLDRAYGYTF.

J is TRBJ2-7 and V is TRBV13; D might be TRBD2 (6 bases). The CDR3 length is 16 residues. Trimming pared 0 bases from V and 5 bases from J, leaving 17 bases between. CDR1 and CDR2 from the germline V gene are PRHDT and FYEKMQ (reference sequence). Here the CDR3 reads CASSLGAGSGPHEQYF. The CDR3 region has the DNA TGTGCCAGCAGCTTAGGCGCGGGAAGTGGCCCCCACGAGCAGTACTTC.

This clone was seen a handful of times. This sample also contains other DNA sequences that code for the same CDR3. V is TRBV5-6 and J is TRBJ2-7; TRBD2 aligns across 8 bases. V shed 2 bases and J 3 bases; nucleotides not matched to a gene: 4. The CDR3 has 14 residues. Germline loops: CDR1 SGHDT, CDR2 YYEEEE. The CDR3 sequence: CASSFGGGFYEQYF. As DNA, the CDR3 is TGTGCCAGCAGCTTTGGCGGGGGGTTCTACGAGCAGTACTTC.

The chain has TRBV2 and TRBJ2-7; maybe TRBD1 (5 bases). V dropped 8 bases and J dropped 0 bases, with 14 bases sitting between them. The CDR3 is 14 amino acids. Germline CDR1 reads SNHLY; CDR2 reads FYNNEI. CDR3 loop: CASHPVGRSYEQYF. The CDR3 DNA sequence: TGTGCCAGCCATCCTGTGGGGCGCTCCTACGAGCAGTACTTC.

The chain recombines TRBV6-1 with TRBJ2-1; 8 positions match TRBD1. Trimming removed 6 bases from V and 6 bases from J; junction bases left unmatched: 7. There are 14 residues in the CDR3. Germline CDR1 and CDR2: MNHNS and SASEGT. The CDR3 DNA sequence: TGTGCCAGCAGCCTGGTAGGACAGGGCAATGAGCAGTTCTTC. Translation: CASSLVGQGNEQFF.

The chain has TRBV10-3 and TRBJ2-7; no reliable D call. V was cut by 2 bases and J by 5 bases, with 13 bases left in between. Germline-derived CDR1 and CDR2 are ENHRY and SYGVKD. The CDR3 is made up of 14 amino acids. Here the CDR3 reads CAISETGPSHEQYF. In DNA form, the CDR3 reads TGTGCCATCAGTGAGACTGGGCCGAGCCACGAGCAGTACTTC.

In its sample, this clone was seen once. This chain uses TRBV27 with TRBJ1-5; D may be TRBD1 (6 bases). The V and J ends lost 5 bases and 0 bases respectively, with 11 bases between them. This CDR3 is 15 amino acids long. The germline CDR1 and CDR2 sequences are MNHEY and SMNVEV (reference sequence). The CDR3 reads CASSPGVDSNQPQHF. CDR3 sequence (DNA): TGTGCCAGCAGTCCAGGGGTAGATAGCAATCAGCCCCAGCATTTT.

The chain has TRBV7-9 and TRBJ2-4; unclear D gene. Germline CDR1 and CDR2: SEHNR and FQNEAQ (reference sequence). Trimming removed 5 bases from V and 9 bases from J, with 8 bases in between. This CDR3 comprises 11 residues. This chain's CDR3 is CASSPNLIQYF. CDR3 nucleotide sequence: TGTGCCAGCAGCCCAAATCTCATTCAGTACTTC.

The rearrangement links TRBV2 to TRBJ2-1; 8 nucleotides line up with TRBD2. CDR1 is SNHLY and CDR2 is FYNNEI in the germline V gene. Trimming cost V 5 bases and J 2 bases; bases outside gene matches: 8. This CDR3 is built from 16 residues. The CDR3 is CASSSALAGPYNEQFF. Written as DNA, the CDR3 is TGTGCCAGCAGTTCTGCCTTAGCGGGGCCCTACAATGAGCAGTTCTTC.

The rearrangement uses TRBV11-2 and TRBJ2-1, with 11 nucleotides matching TRBD2. Trimming at V came to 4 bases and at J to 5 bases, leaving 4 bases not matched to a gene. The CDR3 sequence is 15 residues long. Germline CDR1 is SGHAT and CDR2 is FQNNGV. CDR3 DNA sequence: TGTGCCAGCAGCTATCTAGCGGGGGGACACAATGAGCAGTTCTTC. Its translation is CASSYLAGGHNEQFF.

V usage is TRBV6-5 and J usage is TRBJ1-2; the match to TRBD1 covers 7 bases. This CDR3 is 12 amino acids long. Germline loops: CDR1 MNHEY, CDR2 SVGAGI. The junction had 0 bases not matched to a gene; V was cut back by 6 bases and J by 2 bases. Here the CDR3 DNA reads TGTGCCAGCAGACAGGGGAACTATGGCTACACCTTC. Amino acids: CASRQGNYGYTF.

A note on this clone: The sample has other DNA sequences that encode this CDR3 too. The CDR3 loop is CASSQDSAGSYEQYF. The CDR3 DNA sequence: TGCGCCAGCAGCCAAGATTCGGCAGGGTCCTACGAGCAGTACTTC. This chain joins TRBV4-3 and TRBJ2-7; tentatively, D is TRBD1 (5 bases). Germline V CDR1 and CDR2: LGHNA, YSLEER. V dropped 0 bases and J dropped 1 base, with 10 bases sitting between them. CDR3 size: 15 residues.

In nucleotides, the CDR3 is TGTGCCAGCAGTCCCCAACTAGCTCACACAGATACGCAGTATTTT. Translating gives CASSPQLAHTDTQYF. J is TRBJ2-3 and V is TRBV27; perhaps TRBD2 as D (6 bases). The CDR3 contains 15 residues. Germline V lookup: CDR1 MNHEY, CDR2 SMNVEV (reference sequence). Trimming cost V 5 bases and J 2 bases, with 14 bases left between them.

CDR3 in DNA: TGTGCCAGCAGTGGAGATTACTATAGCCCCCTCGGATATGGCTACACCTTC. Translated, it gives CASSGDYYSPLGYGYTF. The rearrangement links TRBV6-1 to TRBJ1-2, with D unclear. The CDR3 loop spans 17 amino acids. The V gene lost 4 bases and the J gene lost 5 bases, with 23 bases spanning the gap. Per the germline V gene, CDR1 is MNHNS and CDR2 is SASEGT.

This clone came up once. Other DNA sequences in the sample encode the same CDR3. The chain joins TRBV2 to TRBJ2-1, with 9 bases matching TRBD1. Germline CDR1 SNHLY, CDR2 FYNNEI. The CDR3 totals 14 residues. The V gene end was trimmed by 5 bases and the J gene end by 6 bases; junction bases not matched to a gene: 5. CDR3 DNA: TGTGCCAGCAGTCCGGGACAGGGAAGCAATGAGCAGTTCTTC. It is translated as CASSPGQGSNEQFF.

The genes are TRBV11-2 and TRBJ2-5; 7 nucleotides line up with TRBD2. Germline V gene lookup returns CDR1 SGHAT and CDR2 FQNNGV. Trimming took 2 bases from V and 2 from J; bases not matched to a gene: 5. The CDR3 runs 15 residues. The chain's CDR3 is CASSLWGGTQETQYF. In nucleotides, the CDR3 is TGTGCCAGCAGCTTATGGGGGGGTACGCAAGAGACCCAGTACTTC.